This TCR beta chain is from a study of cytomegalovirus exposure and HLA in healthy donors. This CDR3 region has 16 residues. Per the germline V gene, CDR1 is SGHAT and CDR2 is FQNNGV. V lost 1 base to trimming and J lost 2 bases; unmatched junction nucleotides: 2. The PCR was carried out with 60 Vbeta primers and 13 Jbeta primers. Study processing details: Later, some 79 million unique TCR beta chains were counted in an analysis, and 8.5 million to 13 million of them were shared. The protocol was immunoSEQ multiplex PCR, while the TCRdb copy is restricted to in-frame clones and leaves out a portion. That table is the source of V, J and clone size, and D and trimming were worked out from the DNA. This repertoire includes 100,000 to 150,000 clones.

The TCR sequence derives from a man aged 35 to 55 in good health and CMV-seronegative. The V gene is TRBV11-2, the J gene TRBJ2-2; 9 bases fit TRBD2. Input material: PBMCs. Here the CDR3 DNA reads TGTGCCAGCAGCTTAGGGCGGGAGGGCAACACCGGGGAGCTGTTTTTT. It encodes CASSLGREGNTGELFF.